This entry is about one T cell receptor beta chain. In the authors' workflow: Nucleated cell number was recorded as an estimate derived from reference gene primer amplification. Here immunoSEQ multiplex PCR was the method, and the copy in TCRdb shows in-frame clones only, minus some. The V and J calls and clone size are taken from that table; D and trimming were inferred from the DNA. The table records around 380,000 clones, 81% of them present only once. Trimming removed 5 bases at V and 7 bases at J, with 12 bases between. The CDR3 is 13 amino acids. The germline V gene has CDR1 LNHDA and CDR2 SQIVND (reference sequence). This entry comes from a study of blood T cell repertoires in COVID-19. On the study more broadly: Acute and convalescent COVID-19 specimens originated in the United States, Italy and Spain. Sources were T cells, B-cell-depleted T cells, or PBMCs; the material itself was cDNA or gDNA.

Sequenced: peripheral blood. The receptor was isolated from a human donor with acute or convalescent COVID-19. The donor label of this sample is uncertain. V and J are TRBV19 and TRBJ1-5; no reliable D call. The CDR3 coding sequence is TGTGCCAGTAGTCCCCATTTAGAACAGCCCCAGCATTTT. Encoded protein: CASSPHLEQPQHF.